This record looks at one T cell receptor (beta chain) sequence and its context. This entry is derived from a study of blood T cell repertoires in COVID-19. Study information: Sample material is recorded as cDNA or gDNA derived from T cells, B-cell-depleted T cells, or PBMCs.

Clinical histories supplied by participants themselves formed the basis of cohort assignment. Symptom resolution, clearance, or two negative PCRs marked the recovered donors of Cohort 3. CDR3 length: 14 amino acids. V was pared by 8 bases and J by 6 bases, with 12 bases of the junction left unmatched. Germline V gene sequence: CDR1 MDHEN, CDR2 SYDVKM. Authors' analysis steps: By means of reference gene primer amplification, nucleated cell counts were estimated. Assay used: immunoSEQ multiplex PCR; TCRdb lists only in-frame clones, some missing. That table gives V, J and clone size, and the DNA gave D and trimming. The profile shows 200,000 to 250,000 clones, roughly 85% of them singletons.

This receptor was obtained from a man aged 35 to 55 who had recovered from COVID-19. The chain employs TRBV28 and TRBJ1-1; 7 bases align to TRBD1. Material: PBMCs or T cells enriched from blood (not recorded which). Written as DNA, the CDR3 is TGTGCCAGCGCGAGACAGGGATGGGCCGCTGAAGCTTTCTTT. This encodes CASARQGWAAEAFF.